This T cell receptor beta chain was sequenced in a study of blood T cell repertoires in COVID-19. Profiling relied on immunoSEQ multiplex PCR, and the TCRdb table lists in-frame clones only, not all of them. The sample shows 450,000 to 600,000 clones, about 90% of them seen only once. V was trimmed by 4 bases and J by 3 bases, leaving 11 bases between them. This CDR3 comprises 14 residues. Germline V gene sequence: CDR1 SNHLY, CDR2 FYNNEI. The V and J genes are TRBV2 and TRBJ2-3; TRBD2 might be the D (6 bases). The material sequenced was PBMCs or T cells enriched from blood (not recorded which). The TCR sequence derives from a young woman who had recovered from COVID-19. The CDR3 sequence: CASSGGRSTDTQYF. CDR3 bases: TGTGCCAGCAGTGGAGGGAGGAGTACAGATACGCAGTATTTT. Drawing the rest from reference TRBV2 and TRBJ2-3, the complete variable domain is EPEVTQTPSHQVTQMGQEVILRCVPISNHLYFYWYRQILGQKVEFLVSFYNNEISEKSEIFDDQFSVERPDGSNFTLKIRSTKLEDSAMYFCASSGGRSTDTQYFGPGTRLTVL.